One and the same sample provided the 7 T cell receptor beta chains below, sequenced in a study of control samples from healthy donors and cancer patients. Produced via immunoSEQ multiplex PCR; TCRdb's table is partial and in-frame only. This table has some 170,000 clones, around 94% appearing once. The sample taken for sequencing was PBMCs. These receptor sequences come from a man aged 60-69 years with colorectal cancer.

The chain links TRBV6-5 to TRBJ1-2; 9 positions agree with TRBD1. V lost 6 bases and J lost 0; bases outside the gene matches: 5. Looked up from germline, CDR1 is MNHEY and CDR2 is SVGAGI. This CDR3 has 15 amino acids. The DNA of the CDR3 is TGTGCCAGCAGATTTCGACAGGGGGCTAACTATGGCTACACCTTC. Translating gives CASRFRQGANYGYTF.

The CDR3 coding sequence is TGCGCCAGCAGCCAAGATACCCAGGGATACCAAGAGACCCAGTACTTC. Amino acids: CASSQDTQGYQETQYF. The chain carries TRBV4-1 and TRBJ2-5; the D gene is possibly TRBD1 (5 bases). CDR3 length: 16 amino acids. Trimming took off 0 bases at V and 0 bases at J, with 11 bases between the two ends. Germline CDR1 reads MGHRA; CDR2 reads YSYEKL.

The J gene is TRBJ2-3, the V gene TRBV13; 7 nucleotides match TRBD2. In germline, CDR1 is PRHDT, CDR2 FYEKMQ (reference sequence). CDR3 length: 14 amino acids. Trimming took 0 bases from V and 3 from J; bases not matched to a gene: 0. This CDR3 is CASSLGAGTDTQYF. CDR3 DNA sequence: TGTGCCAGCAGCTTAGGAGCGGGAACAGATACGCAGTATTTT.

The CDR3, as DNA: TGTGCCAACGTGGAGGGGACAGAGAGCTCTGGAAACACCATATATTTT. Amino acid sequence: CANVEGTESSGNTIYF. V is TRBV11-3 and J is TRBJ1-3, with TRBD1 identical over 7 bases. V lost 10 bases and J lost 0; bases outside the gene matches: 12. Germline V gene sequence: CDR1 SGHNT, CDR2 YENEEA. This CDR3 has 16 amino acids.

The chain links TRBV5-1 to TRBJ2-3; D is ambiguous. CDR1 and CDR2 (germline): SGHRS, YFSETQ. CDR3 length: 14 residues. Trimming took off 0 bases at V and 4 bases at J, with 9 bases between the two ends. CDR3 loop: CASSLGGEADTQYF. The CDR3 DNA is TGCGCCAGCAGCTTGGGAGGCGAGGCAGATACGCAGTATTTT. Drawing the rest from reference TRBV5-1 and TRBJ2-3, the complete variable domain is KAGVTQTPRYLIKTRGQQVTLSCSPISGHRSVSWYQQTPGQGLQFLFEYFSETQRNKGNFPGRFSGRQFSNSRSEMNVSTLELGDSALYLCASSLGGEADTQYFGPGTRLTVL.

The rearrangement uses TRBV24-1 and TRBJ2-1; the match to TRBD2 covers 11 bases. The CDR3 consists of 18 residues. CDR1 and CDR2 (germline): KGHDR, SFDVKD. Germline trimming cut 7 bases from V and 4 bases from J; bases unmatched to any gene: 14. CDR3 nucleotide sequence: TGTGCCACCAGGGGGGAGGGGACTAGCGGAAACCAATACAATGAGCAGTTCTTC. It encodes CATRGEGTSGNQYNEQFF.

The chain couples TRBV25-1 to TRBJ2-3; D gene uncertain. This CDR3 comprises 12 residues. Trimming pared 3 bases from V and 2 bases from J, leaving 3 bases between. Germline CDR1 reads MGHDK; CDR2 reads SYGVNS. The CDR3 reads CASSEATDTQYF. The CDR3 coding sequence is TGTGCCAGCAGTGAGGCCACAGATACGCAGTATTTT.